This is a list of T cell receptor beta chains from one sample in a study of graft-versus-host responses after intestinal transplantation. TCRdb keeps only in-frame clones here, not all; method: immunoSEQ multiplex PCR. The data contain some 87,000 clones, about 93% of them singletons. Their antigens are not known. Here the sequenced sample was unstimulated CD8+ T cells sorted from spleen or lymph node cells, taken before transplant. These receptors originate from a human donor who was the organ donor for an intestinal transplant. Each CDR3 is given with its conserved first and last residue. The D gene is left open where the match is weak. Clone size, where shown, is once, few, many, or a class for clones that have expanded.

.	TRBV28	.	TRBJ1-5	15	TGTGCCAGCAGTATTACAACCACTAGCAATCAGCCCCAGCATTTT	CASSITTTSNQPQHF
TRBD2	TRBV15	.	TRBJ2-3	19	TGTGCCACCAGCAGAGTAAGACAGACTAGCGGGAAGGAGACAGATACGCAGTATTTT	CATSRVRQTSGKETDTQYF
TRBD1	TRBV2	few	TRBJ1-1	17	TGTGCCAGCAGTGAGGAGGGGGACAGGGAGAGGAACACTGAAGCTTTCTTT	CASSEEGDRERNTEAFF
.	TRBV19	.	TRBJ2-7	13	TGTGCCAGTAGTATTAGCGGTTCCTACGAGCAGTACTTC	CASSISGSYEQYF
TRBD2	TRBV10-3	.	TRBJ2-7	15	TGTGCCATCAGGGATAAGCGGGGTCCTACCTACGAGCAGTACTTC	CAIRDKRGPTYEQYF
.	TRBV5-4	.	TRBJ2-7	16	TGTGCCAGCAGCTTGCACGAAAGCGCTAGCTCCTACGAGCAGTACTTC	CASSLHESASSYEQYF
TRBD1	TRBV27	once	TRBJ2-7	14	TGTGCCAGCAGTCCCAGGGACAGGGTGGGCGAGCAGTACTTC	CASSPRDRVGEQYF
.	TRBV11-2	.	TRBJ2-1	16	TGTGCCAGCAGCTTGGGTTGGGGCAGCTCCTACAATGAGCAGTTCTTC	CASSLGWGSSYNEQFF
.	TRBV28	.	TRBJ2-7	15	TGTGCCAGCAGTCCCACCCGGGAAGACGACTACGAGCAGTACTTC	CASSPTREDDYEQYF
TRBD2	TRBV18	.	TRBJ2-7	15	TGTGCCAGCTCACCACACTGGGGGGGGGTCTACGAGCAGTACTTC	CASSPHWGGVYEQYF
TRBD1	TRBV19	.	TRBJ1-5	16	TGTGCCAGTAGTATAGCACGACAGGGGGCGGACCAGCCCCAGCATTTT	CASSIARQGADQPQHF
.	TRBV27	.	TRBJ1-6	14	TGTGCCAGCAGTCTCGTCAGGGCACAATCACCCCTCCACTTT	CASSLVRAQSPLHF
.	TRBV6-1	.	TRBJ2-6	14	TGTGCCAGCAGTGTCAGTCCTGGGGCCAACGTCCTGACTTTC	CASSVSPGANVLTF
.	TRBV30	.	TRBJ2-2	17	TGTGCCTGGATTGGCTTCAACGAGGGGGGGCGAACCGGGGAGCTGTTTTTT	CAWIGFNEGGRTGELFF
TRBD1	TRBV9	.	TRBJ2-1	15	TGTGCCAGCAGCGTTTCCGGGACAGGGGCGAATGAGCAGTTCTTC	CASSVSGTGANEQFF
.	TRBV13	.	TRBJ2-6	18	TGTGCCAGCAGCTTATGGCGGGACGCATACTCTGGGGCCAACGTCCTGACTTTC	CASSLWRDAYSGANVLTF
TRBD1	TRBV7-8	.	TRBJ2-7	17	TGTGCCAGCAGCTTGGACAGGGAGCGGGCCCTACACTACGAGCAGTACTTC	CASSLDRERALHYEQYF
.	TRBV6-6	.	TRBJ2-7	13	TGTGCCAGCCAAACAGGGGGGGCCTACGAGCAGTACTTC	CASQTGGAYEQYF
.	TRBV10-2	.	TRBJ2-3	14	TGCGCCATCAGTGGGCGGGCGGTAGATGGGGCGCAGTATTTT	CAISGRAVDGAQYF
TRBD1	TRBV27	.	TRBJ1-1	12	TGTGCCAGCAGTCCATGGACAGGTGAAGCTTTCTTT	CASSPWTGEAFF
TRBD2	TRBV4-1	.	TRBJ2-1	19	TGCGCCAGCAGCCAAGTCCCTTTACTAGCGCTCCTACCTTACAATGAGCAGTTCTTC	CASSQVPLLALLPYNEQFF
.	TRBV19	.	TRBJ1-1	13	TGTGCCACTCGTTCAGGGGTCGGCACTGAAGCTTTCTTT	CATRSGVGTEAFF
.	TRBV5-6	once	TRBJ2-7	16	TGTGCCAGCAGCTTGGCCCAGGGTTTAAGGGAATACGAGCAGTACTTC	CASSLAQGLREYEQYF
TRBD1	TRBV27	.	TRBJ2-7	15	TGTGCCAGCAGTCCTGGGACAGGCGGAAACTACGAGCAGTACTTC	CASSPGTGGNYEQYF
TRBD2	TRBV5-1	.	TRBJ2-7	16	TGCGCCAGCAGATTAACGGGAGGGCCCATCTCCTACGAGCAGTACTTC	CASRLTGGPISYEQYF
TRBD2	TRBV6-1	.	TRBJ2-4	19	TGTGCCAGCAGTGAGACATTTGGGCTAGCGGGGGTTGCCAAAAACATTCAGTACTTC	CASSETFGLAGVAKNIQYF
TRBD1	TRBV2	.	TRBJ2-2	16	TGTGCCAGCATAAGGACCGGGACAGCGAACACCGGGGAGCTGTTTTTT	CASIRTGTANTGELFF
.	TRBV4-2	.	TRBJ2-7	14	TGTGCCAGCAGCCTAAGCGTACAGGGCGCCGAGCAGTACTTC	CASSLSVQGAEQYF
.	TRBV9	.	TRBJ1-1	14	TGTGCCAGCAGCGTGGGGGGGAGGAACACTGAAGCTTTCTTT	CASSVGGRNTEAFF
.	TRBV4-1	.	TRBJ2-6	15	TGCGCCAGCACCGGGGGTATTAATATGGCCAACGTCCTGACTTTC	CASTGGINMANVLTF
.	TRBV7-9	.	TRBJ2-7	13	TGTGCCAGCAGCCCAGGGGAGGGGTACGAGCAGTACTTC	CASSPGEGYEQYF
.	TRBV29-1	.	TRBJ1-1	12	TGCAGCGTTGAGAGCATGAACACTGAAGCTTTCTTT	CSVESMNTEAFF
.	TRBV18	.	TRBJ1-5	13	TGTGCCAGCTCACCGGGGGGAGATCAGCCCCAGCATTTT	CASSPGGDQPQHF
.	TRBV2	.	TRBJ2-6	13	TGTGCCAGCATTGGAGCTGGGGCCAACGTCCTGACTTTC	CASIGAGANVLTF
.	TRBV19	.	TRBJ1-2	12	TGTGCCAGTACCTTGGACAGTTATGGCTACACCTTC	CASTLDSYGYTF
TRBD1	TRBV6-1	.	TRBJ1-5	15	TGTGCCAGCAGTGCTTGCCCAGGGGGATGGCAGCCCCAGCATTTT	CASSACPGGWQPQHF
TRBD2	TRBV6-5	.	TRBJ2-1	16	TGTGCCAGCAGTTACTCGGCGGGAGTTTTCCTCGATGAGCAGTTCTTC	CASSYSAGVFLDEQFF
.	TRBV29-1	few	TRBJ2-7	12	TGCAGCGTTGGAACTATCTCCTACGAGCAGTACTTC	CSVGTISYEQYF
TRBD1	TRBV4-1	.	TRBJ1-1	13	TGCGCCAGCAGCCTAGGGACAGGGCATGAAGCTTTCTTT	CASSLGTGHEAFF
.	TRBV30	.	TRBJ2-7	13	TGTGCCTGGAAGGCGGGACGGTCCTACGAGCAGTACTTC	CAWKAGRSYEQYF
.	TRBV4-1	.	TRBJ2-7	14	TGCGCCAGCAGCCAATCCTATCGACAGGACGAGCAGTACTTC	CASSQSYRQDEQYF
.	TRBV5-8	.	TRBJ2-7	12	TGTGCCAGCAGCCCCCGGGGGTACGAGCAGTACTTC	CASSPRGYEQYF
TRBD1	TRBV28	.	TRBJ1-5	17	TGTGCCAGCAGTCCTTCGACAGGGCCCCTCGAGGATCAGCCCCAGCATTTT	CASSPSTGPLEDQPQHF
.	TRBV2	.	TRBJ1-5	16	TGTGCCAGCCTGGGGGACACCCTCAAATCCAATCAGCCCCAGCATTTT	CASLGDTLKSNQPQHF
TRBD2	TRBV7-8	.	TRBJ2-3	19	TGTGCCAGCAGCTTAGTAATGGCTAGCGGGGTGTCCCACACAGATACGCAGTATTTT	CASSLVMASGVSHTDTQYF
.	TRBV27	.	TRBJ1-5	13	TGTGCCAGCGGGACGGGGGGGGATCAGCCCCAGCATTTT	CASGTGGDQPQHF
.	TRBV5-6	few	TRBJ2-7	13	TGTGCCAGCAGCCAGGACGGGGAATTCGAGCAGTACTTC	CASSQDGEFEQYF
.	TRBV4-3	.	TRBJ2-3	15	TGCGCCAGCAGCCAAGGGTCTATCGGGACAGATACGCAGTATTTT	CASSQGSIGTDTQYF
TRBD1	TRBV6-1	.	TRBJ1-4	17	TGTGCCAGCAGTGGGACAGGGGGACTTGCAACTAATGAAAAACTGTTTTTT	CASSGTGGLATNEKLFF
.	TRBV19	.	TRBJ2-7	14	TGTGCCAGTAGTATAGCCGCAGAAGATTACGAGCAGTACTTC	CASSIAAEDYEQYF
TRBD2	TRBV9	.	TRBJ2-2	13	TGTGCCAGCGCCCGGGGGGTTGACGGGGAGCTGTTTTTT	CASARGVDGELFF
TRBD1	TRBV25-1	.	TRBJ1-1	11	TGTGCCAGCAGTGAGGGACAGGAAGCTTTCTTT	CASSEGQEAFF
TRBD1	TRBV7-9	.	TRBJ2-7	13	TGTGCCAGCAGCCCCGGGACAGACTACGAGCAGTACTTC	CASSPGTDYEQYF
.	TRBV19	once	TRBJ2-5	13	TGTGCCAGTAGTCGGCGGGATCAAGAGACCCAGTACTTC	CASSRRDQETQYF